Each of the 10 T cell receptor beta chains below was sequenced from the same sample in a study of cytomegalovirus exposure and HLA in healthy donors. The PCR employed 60 Vbeta primers together with 13 Jbeta primers. Assay: immunoSEQ multiplex PCR; the TCRdb copy retains only in-frame clones and omits some. The table shows 150,000 to 200,000 clones, with roughly 71% occurring only once. Sequences were obtained from PBMCs. The receptors shown here come from a woman in her forties or fifties in good health and CMV-seropositive.

V is TRBV19 and J is TRBJ1-5; maybe TRBD1 (5 bases). Between the trimmed V and J ends, which lost 5 bases and 4 bases, there was a span of 18 bases. The CDR3 is 16 residues long. Germline loops: CDR1 LNHDA, CDR2 SQIVND (reference sequence). The CDR3 protein is CASSLYTRARNQPQHF. The CDR3 nucleotides read TGTGCCAGTAGTCTATATACCAGGGCCCGGAATCAGCCCCAGCATTTT.

J is TRBJ2-1 and V is TRBV7-9; 8 bases align to TRBD2. This CDR3 has 16 residues. The ends lost 5 bases at V and 10 bases at J; junction bases unmatched: 16. CDR1 and CDR2 (germline): SEHNR, FQNEAQ (reference sequence). Here the CDR3 reads CASSLGLAGGHGEQFF. In DNA, the CDR3 is TGTGCCAGCAGCCTCGGTCTGGCGGGGGGACACGGGGAGCAGTTCTTC.

This clone appeared a few times. The V gene is TRBV10-3, the J gene TRBJ1-2, with 9 bases identical to TRBD1. Germline lookup yields CDR1 ENHRY and CDR2 SYGVKD. Trimming cost V 0 bases and J 8 bases; bases outside gene matches: 7. The CDR3 is 15 amino acids. CDR3 residues: CAISESKQGATGYTF. The DNA for the CDR3 is TGTGCCATCAGTGAGTCGAAACAGGGGGCAACCGGCTACACCTTC.

The chain is built from TRBV2 and TRBJ1-2, with D unclear. Deletions cut 0 bases from V and 1 base from J, with 15 bases between. CDR1 is SNHLY, CDR2 FYNNEI, per germline. The CDR3 contains 17 residues. The CDR3 protein is CASSEALVRVLNYGYTF. CDR3 nucleotide sequence: TGTGCCAGCAGTGAAGCGCTTGTGAGAGTCCTTAACTATGGCTACACCTTC.

CDR3 bases: TGTGCCAGCAGTTCCCCGACGGGGTCTGGAAACACCATATATTTT. Encoded protein: CASSSPTGSGNTIYF. The chain has TRBV6-5 and TRBJ1-3; D not resolved. CDR3 length equals 15 residues. With 4 bases removed from V and 1 base from J, the gap between germline ends came to 11 bases. Germline CDR1 and CDR2: MNHEY and SVGAGI.

J is TRBJ1-1 and V is TRBV9, with TRBD1 matching 9 bases. Trimming at V came to 4 bases and at J to 4 bases, leaving 5 bases not matched to a gene. The CDR3 has 14 residues. Germline loops: CDR1 SGDLS, CDR2 YYNGEE. This CDR3 reads CASSPTGGATEAFF. The CDR3 nucleotides are TGTGCCAGCAGCCCGACAGGGGGAGCCACTGAAGCTTTCTTT.

The rearrangement joins TRBV19 to TRBJ2-7, with 7 bases matching TRBD1. Germline V lookup: CDR1 LNHDA, CDR2 SQIVND (reference sequence). The V segment lost 1 base and the J segment 6 bases; nucleotides outside the gene matches: 3. This CDR3 has 13 amino acids. The CDR3 here is CASSIGTGVEQYF. The CDR3 nucleotides read TGTGCCAGTAGTATAGGCACAGGGGTCGAGCAGTACTTC.

The chain uses TRBV5-4 and TRBJ2-1, with 7 bases identical to TRBD2. Germline values: CDR1 SGHNT, CDR2 YYREEE (reference sequence). The CDR3 consists of 16 residues. V lost 2 bases to trimming and J lost 3 bases; unmatched junction nucleotides: 8. CDR3 residues: CASSFKAGEVYNEQFF. DNA for the CDR3: TGTGCCAGCAGCTTTAAGGCGGGGGAGGTCTACAATGAGCAGTTCTTC.

This clone showed up many times. V usage is TRBV18 and J usage is TRBJ1-2; TRBD1 is a possible D gene (5 bases). Germline lookup yields CDR1 KGHSH and CDR2 LQKENI. This CDR3 has 13 residues. V lost 0 bases to trimming and J lost 7 bases, with 9 bases between them. CDR3 region: CASSPPGRGGYTF. For the CDR3, the DNA is TGTGCCAGCTCACCACCGGGGAGGGGTGGCTACACCTTC.

The chain combines TRBV7-2 with TRBJ2-7, with 9 positions matching TRBD2. CDR3 size: 17 residues. Germline trimming cut 2 bases from V and 6 bases from J; bases unmatched to any gene: 14. Germline V gene sequence: CDR1 SGHTA, CDR2 FQGNSA. The CDR3 loop is CASSLPRLAGGHIEQYF. The CDR3 coding sequence is TGTGCCAGCAGCTTACCGCGTTTGGCGGGGGGGCACATCGAGCAGTACTTC. Full variable domain (outside the CDR3, taken from reference TRBV7-2 and TRBJ2-7): GAGVSQSPSNKVTEKGKDVELRCDPISGHTALYWYRQSLGQGLEFLIYFQGNSAPDKSGLPSDRFSAERTGGSVSTLTIQRTQQEDSAVYLCASSLPRLAGGHIEQYFGPGTRLTVT.